This entry concerns a single T cell receptor (beta chain). Per the authors' pipeline: Scientists estimated how many nucleated cells there were by amplifying reference gene primers. Profiled with immunoSEQ multiplex PCR; TCRdb holds only in-frame clones, not every one. The DNA was the basis for D and trimming; V, J and clone size are from that table. The sample has about 180,000 clones; around 80% are singletons. This sample is part of a study of blood T cell repertoires in COVID-19. Study context: Material from acute and convalescent COVID-19 was sourced from the United States, Italy and Spain. From T cells, B-cell-depleted T cells, or PBMCs came the material, which was cDNA or gDNA.

V was pared by 3 bases and J by 8 bases, with 13 bases between. This CDR3 contains 13 residues. The sample was peripheral blood. This receptor was obtained from a woman older than 75 with COVID-19, enrolled during active disease. This chain uses TRBV12-3 or TRBV12-4 with TRBJ1-2, with unresolved D. Written as DNA, the CDR3 is TGTGCCAGCAGTTTGGGCGAAGCGGGGGGCTACACCTTC. Translating gives CASSLGEAGGYTF.